This paragraph reports one TCR beta chain. In the original workflow: It was from reference gene primer amplification that nucleated cell counts were estimated. The repertoire was sequenced with immunoSEQ multiplex PCR; TCRdb's copy has only in-frame clones and lacks some. V, J and clone size are those of that table, while D and trimming were read from the DNA. The sample lists under 70,000 clones, 80% occurring once. This entry is derived from a study of blood T cell repertoires in COVID-19. The germline gives CDR1 LNHDA, CDR2 SQIVND (reference sequence). V was pared by 6 bases and J by 5 bases, with 16 bases between. This CDR3 has 14 residues.

The rearrangement links TRBV19 to TRBJ1-1; D is undetermined. Sequencing was done on a sample of peripheral blood. The TCR comes from a human donor in a cohort sampled during active COVID-19. The CDR3 loop is CASRSLTRWTEAFF. The CDR3 DNA reads as TGTGCCAGTAGATCCCTGACTAGGTGGACTGAAGCTTTCTTT.